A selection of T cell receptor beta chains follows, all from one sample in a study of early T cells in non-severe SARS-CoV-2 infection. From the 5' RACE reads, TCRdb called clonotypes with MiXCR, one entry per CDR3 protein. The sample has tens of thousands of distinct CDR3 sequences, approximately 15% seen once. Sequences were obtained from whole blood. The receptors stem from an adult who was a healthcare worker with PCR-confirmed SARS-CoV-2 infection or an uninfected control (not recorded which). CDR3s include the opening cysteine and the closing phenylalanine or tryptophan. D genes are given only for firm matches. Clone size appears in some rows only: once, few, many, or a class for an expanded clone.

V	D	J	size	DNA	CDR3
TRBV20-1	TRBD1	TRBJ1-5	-	TGCAGTGCTAGAGAGCAGGGGGGTAGCAATCAGCCCCAGCATTTT	CSAREQGGSNQPQHF
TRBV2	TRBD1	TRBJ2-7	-	TGTGCCAGCAGGAAAGAAACGGGACAGGGCTACGAGCAGTACTTC	CASRKETGQGYEQYF
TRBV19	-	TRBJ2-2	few	TGTGCCAGTAGTACTCAGACCGCCACCTTAGCCGGGGAGCTGTTTTTT	CASSTQTATLAGELFF
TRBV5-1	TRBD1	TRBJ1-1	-	TGCGCCAGCAGCTTGGGATTTTTAAGGGGGCCGAGAAACACTGAAGCTTTCTTT	CASSLGFLRGPRNTEAFF
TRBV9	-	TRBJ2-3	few	TGTGCCAGCAGCGTAGCAACGAGCGGCACAGATACGCAGTATTTT	CASSVATSGTDTQYF
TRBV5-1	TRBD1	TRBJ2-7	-	TGCGCCAGCAGCCGGACAGGGGGAAGACACTACGAGCAGTACTTC	CASSRTGGRHYEQYF
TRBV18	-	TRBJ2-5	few	TGTGCCAGCTCACCGAGCGGAGTAGAGACCCAGTACTTC	CASSPSGVETQYF
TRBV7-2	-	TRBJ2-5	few	TGTGCCAGCAGCTCCTACAGGTTACAAGAGACCCAGTACTTC	CASSSYRLQETQYF
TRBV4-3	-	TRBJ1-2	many	TGCGCCAGCAGCCAAGACGATTCGGGCTATGGCTACACCTTC	CASSQDDSGYGYTF
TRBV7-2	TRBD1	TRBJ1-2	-	TGTGCCAGCAGCTTATCCGGGACAGTCTATGGCTACACCTTC	CASSLSGTVYGYTF
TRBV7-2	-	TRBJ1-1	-	TGTGCCAGCAGCCTACCCCCAGGACCAGCTTTCTTT	CASSLPPGPAFF
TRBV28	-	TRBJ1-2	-	TGTGCCACCCCGGCGGGGGAGTCTAACTATGGCTACACCTTC	CATPAGESNYGYTF
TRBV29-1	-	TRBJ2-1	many	TGCAGCGCGCTATCCTACAATGAGCAGTTCTTC	CSALSYNEQFF
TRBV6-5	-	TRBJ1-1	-	TGTGCCAGCAGCATAAGAGGGACCCGAGCTGAAGCTTTCTTT	CASSIRGTRAEAFF
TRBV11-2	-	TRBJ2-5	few	TGTGCCAGCAGCTTCTACCAAGAGACCCAGTACTTC	CASSFYQETQYF
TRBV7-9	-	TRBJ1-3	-	TGTGCCAGCAGCCCAATCTCTGGAAACACCATATATTTT	CASSPISGNTIYF
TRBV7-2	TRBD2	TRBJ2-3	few	TGTGCCCTAGGGACTAGCGGGGGCCGGGATACGCAGTATTTT	CALGTSGGRDTQYF
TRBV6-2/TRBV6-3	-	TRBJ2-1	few	TGTGCCAGCTTCCTGGGGGGTGAGCAGTTCTTC	CASFLGGEQFF